This entry concerns a single T cell receptor (beta chain). Its recognized antigen is unknown. Each CD8+ T cell subset was flow-sorted in triplicate, with under 350,000 cells per subset placed directly into RLT lysis buffer. To keep memory contaminants out, a stringent definition of naive CD8+ T cells was applied: CD45RO-CCR7+CD27+CD95-. Using standard density gradient centrifugation, peripheral blood mononuclear cells were isolated from buffy coats. A FACSAria III was used to flow-sort naive CXCR3-negative and CXCR3-positive CD8+ T cells. Total RNA was extracted from sorted cells using an RNeasy Mini Kit. The source of the sample is a study of CXCR3-negative and CXCR3-positive naive CD8 T cells (dated by TCRdb to between 2018 and 2021). Looking at the study overall: In total, 130 million to 150 million TRB reads were obtained, or roughly 1.5 +/- 0.3 million reads per library. The diversity and physicochemical repertoire analyses included 11 donors pooled from two independent experiments. TRBV-TRBJ cluster analysis included naive subsets from about 5 donors and memory cells from 3 donors.

Data came from a NextSeq 550. The Human TCR Profiling Kit (MiLaboratory) was used to make UMI-labeled 5' RACE TRB cDNA libraries. cDNA synthesis used the entire amount of extracted RNA, and PCR amplification then used the entire amount of cDNA produced. Libraries were prepared in parallel using an identical number of PCR cycles. For the original study's pipeline: MIGEC and MiXCR extracted about 53,000 +/- 10,000 unique UMI-labeled TRB cDNA molecules per library, requiring at least two reads per UMI. On average, each library contained roughly 40,000 +/- 10,000 functional in-frame TRB CDR3 nucleotide clonotypes without stop codons. Diversity metrics, including normalized Shannon-Wiener and Chao1, were computed in VDJtools after downsampling to 5000 UMI-labeled TRB molecules per sample. VDJtools was used to calculate clonotype-size-weighted physicochemical properties of the central five CDR3 residues, namely interaction energy, strength, volume and Kidera factor 4. Each entry corresponds to one CDR3 protein sequence from reads that TCRdb reprocessed, and DNA is not given. For this entry, the V and J calls and clone size follow TCRdb and not the study's own pipeline. The sample's own table lists more than 75,000 distinct CDR3 sequences. The ten top clones hold 0.55% to 0.7% of the sample.

Summary of the overall study and its limitations: Naive CXCR3-negative and CXCR3-positive cells from the same donor showed similar TRBV-TRBJ usage, whereas memory cells showed distinct patterns. Comparably high repertoire diversity was found in both naive subsets, whereas much lower repertoire diversity was found in memory CD8+ T cells. TRB CDR3s from CXCR3-positive naive cells showed higher hydrophobicity (lower Kidera factor 4), lower energy, and higher strength and volume indices than CXCR3-negative naive cells. Because surface CD5, which is linked to self-reactivity in mice, was comparable between the naive subsets, TCR interaction strength was also inferred from TRB CDR3 physicochemical properties. Freshly isolated PBMCs were used for most assays because CXCR3 expression partially decreased after cryopreservation.

CDR3 length: 13 amino acids, cysteine to phenylalanine. No DNA was logged. CDR1 SQVTM and CDR2 ANQGSEA were looked up in the germline V gene. The chain is encoded by TRBV29-1 joined to TRBJ1-4; the TCRdb call, TRBD1, lacks DNA for checking. The clonotype was recovered from a human donor in good health. Some clones in this sample may be carry-over from other donors' samples. Sequenced sample: naive CXCR3+ CD8+ T cells from blood. According to the study, the label for this sample's cell subset or site signals: CD45RO-CCR7+CD27+CD95- naive CD8+ T cells expressing CXCR3 (TNR3+). The CDR3 reads as follows: CSVETGGSEKLFF.